These T cell receptor beta chains were read from a single sample in a study of T cells in Graves' hyperthyroidism and ophthalmopathy. TCRdb ran MiXCR on the multiplex PCR reads and lists one entry per CDR3 protein. The repertoire holds hundreds of thousands of distinct CDR3 sequences, with under 15% as singletons. Sequencing was performed on blood. Source of these receptors: a woman aged 40 to 55 with Graves' ophthalmopathy. Each CDR3 is given without its conserved first and last residue. Fields, in order: clone size, V gene, J gene, CDR3 protein. Only part of the rows carry a size: once, few, many, or a class if the clone is expanded.

clone_size: many; v_call: TRBV12-3/TRBV12-4; j_call: TRBJ2-7; cdr3_aa: ASSFGRRDEQY
clone_size: many; v_call: TRBV15; j_call: TRBJ2-7; cdr3_aa: ATSREVGLEQY
clone_size: few; v_call: TRBV6-2/TRBV6-3; j_call: TRBJ1-2; cdr3_aa: ASSTNLYGYT
clone_size: many; v_call: TRBV9; j_call: TRBJ2-2; cdr3_aa: ASSVDWATGELF
clone_size: NA; v_call: TRBV27; j_call: TRBJ1-5; cdr3_aa: ASSLVGLDNQPQH
clone_size: many; v_call: TRBV27; j_call: TRBJ2-2; cdr3_aa: ASSRLAGETGELF
clone_size: NA; v_call: TRBV10-2; j_call: TRBJ1-1; cdr3_aa: ASSEARVNTEAF
clone_size: many; v_call: TRBV2; j_call: TRBJ1-5; cdr3_aa: ASSGQGGPQH
clone_size: NA; v_call: TRBV12-3/TRBV12-4; j_call: TRBJ2-7; cdr3_aa: ASSRGTSGEYEQY
clone_size: many; v_call: TRBV12-3/TRBV12-4; j_call: TRBJ1-1; cdr3_aa: ASSFLVANTEAF
clone_size: few; v_call: TRBV5-1; j_call: TRBJ2-5; cdr3_aa: ASSLAPPGVAGEEETQY
clone_size: many; v_call: TRBV6-2/TRBV6-3; j_call: TRBJ2-5; cdr3_aa: ASSSRPRLGETQY
clone_size: few; v_call: TRBV7-2; j_call: TRBJ1-1; cdr3_aa: ASSLDVGHTEAF
clone_size: many; v_call: TRBV28; j_call: TRBJ1-2; cdr3_aa: ASSMGNLGGYT
clone_size: few; v_call: TRBV7-9; j_call: TRBJ1-2; cdr3_aa: ASSSLEGYGYT
clone_size: NA; v_call: TRBV5-5; j_call: TRBJ1-3; cdr3_aa: ASSWGTLSGNTIY
clone_size: many; v_call: TRBV12-3/TRBV12-4; j_call: TRBJ1-3; cdr3_aa: ASRLGTSGNTIY
clone_size: NA; v_call: TRBV6-2/TRBV6-3; j_call: TRBJ2-7; cdr3_aa: ASSLGTSGATYEQY
clone_size: NA; v_call: TRBV11-2; j_call: TRBJ1-1; cdr3_aa: ASSQVRRGRWEAF
clone_size: NA; v_call: TRBV25-1; j_call: TRBJ1-3; cdr3_aa: ASILPGQTSLENTIY
clone_size: many; v_call: TRBV4-3; j_call: TRBJ2-2; cdr3_aa: ASSRGGKNTGELF
clone_size: many; v_call: TRBV20-1; j_call: TRBJ1-2; cdr3_aa: SAAGTGTSYGYT
clone_size: many; v_call: TRBV12-3/TRBV12-4; j_call: TRBJ1-1; cdr3_aa: ASHSLGNSEAF
clone_size: many; v_call: TRBV7-9; j_call: TRBJ2-5; cdr3_aa: ASSLQGTGQETQY
clone_size: many; v_call: TRBV7-8; j_call: TRBJ1-5; cdr3_aa: ASSIQEGVSNQPQH
clone_size: many; v_call: TRBV20-1; j_call: TRBJ2-7; cdr3_aa: SAQGQLNTYEQY
clone_size: many; v_call: TRBV11-2; j_call: TRBJ2-4; cdr3_aa: ASSPRGWVAPFHKNIQY
clone_size: few; v_call: TRBV11-2; j_call: TRBJ1-6; cdr3_aa: ASSPGPGYNSPLH
clone_size: many; v_call: TRBV13; j_call: TRBJ2-2; cdr3_aa: ASSHPGTSGRATWAGELF
clone_size: many; v_call: TRBV6-2/TRBV6-3; j_call: TRBJ2-7; cdr3_aa: ASGSLEGGYEQY
clone_size: many; v_call: TRBV11-2; j_call: TRBJ2-2; cdr3_aa: ASSPSRTSGTGELF
clone_size: many; v_call: TRBV28; j_call: TRBJ2-7; cdr3_aa: ASSLSSYEQY
clone_size: NA; v_call: TRBV7-6; j_call: TRBJ2-7; cdr3_aa: ASSSVGPFGEQY
clone_size: few; v_call: TRBV11-3; j_call: TRBJ2-7; cdr3_aa: ASSLGQPVSYEQY
clone_size: many; v_call: TRBV27; j_call: TRBJ2-5; cdr3_aa: ASSPSSGRAGETQY
clone_size: many; v_call: TRBV6-2/TRBV6-3; j_call: TRBJ2-6; cdr3_aa: ASSSLRDRARGANVLT
clone_size: many; v_call: TRBV28; j_call: TRBJ1-2; cdr3_aa: ASSPLLGSPFDGYT
clone_size: many; v_call: TRBV24-1; j_call: TRBJ2-5; cdr3_aa: ATSDFSIAGPTRETQY
clone_size: many; v_call: TRBV7-9; j_call: TRBJ1-1; cdr3_aa: ASSSQTANTEAF
clone_size: NA; v_call: TRBV28; j_call: TRBJ1-5; cdr3_aa: ASSLTGYRSQPQH
clone_size: NA; v_call: TRBV28; j_call: TRBJ1-2; cdr3_aa: ASSSPAGQGNYGYT
clone_size: NA; v_call: TRBV18; j_call: TRBJ1-2; cdr3_aa: ASSPTDGNYGYT
clone_size: many; v_call: TRBV6-5; j_call: TRBJ1-1; cdr3_aa: ASRRVGQDEAF
clone_size: NA; v_call: TRBV20-1; j_call: TRBJ1-2; cdr3_aa: SASGWGRVDYGYT
clone_size: many; v_call: TRBV7-9; j_call: TRBJ1-2; cdr3_aa: ASSSLTGREGYT
clone_size: many; v_call: TRBV9; j_call: TRBJ1-2; cdr3_aa: ASSAPDRANYGYT